This T cell receptor beta chain was documented in a study of quantifying T cell responses using KT2 cells. On the study more broadly: RNA was reverse transcribed with TCR alpha and beta constant-region primers.

There are 13 residues in the CDR3. Per germline, CDR1 DFQATT and CDR2 SNEGSKA (reference sequence). This clonotype was observed a few times. KT2, a clone with a known TCR, was spiked into unfractionated PBMC. A single-stranded UMI oligo with SP2 sequence was ligated to cDNA 3' ends. An equimolar mix of RC1.1 and RC1.2 primed the beta chain across TRBC1 and TRBC2. Separate processing of TCR alpha and beta chains began at the second PCR. TCRdb analysed the UMI-ligation and nested PCR reads with MiXCR anew, one entry per CDR3 protein. The sample has about 50,000 distinct CDR3 sequences, more than 9% seen once.

Sample: PBMCs spiked with cells of the T cell clone KT2. This rearrangement joins TRBV20-1 to TRBJ2-1, with 9 bases fitting TRBD1. This clonotype was obtained from a human donor. The CDR3 region has the DNA TGCAGGCGGGACAGGGTGCGGCTCAATGAGCAGTTCTTC. Amino acids: CRRDRVRLNEQFF.